This T cell receptor (beta chain) derives from a study of T cell responses to AZD1222 COVID-19 vaccine. Study observations and caveats: Mostly white British, mostly female donors; authors suggested clonal diversity may be underestimated. After two AZD1222 doses, spike-specific TCR breadth and depth rose versus day 0.

As concerns this clone: Its antigen is not known.

There are 15 residues in the CDR3. V was trimmed by 3 bases and J by 4 bases, leaving 15 bases between them. The germline CDR1 and CDR2 sequences are LNHNV and YYDKDF (reference sequence). This table comes from immunoSEQ multiplex PCR, and its TCRdb copy is limited to in-frame clones, with some not included. This repertoire shows 55,000 to 90,000 clones, about 83% found once; its top ten account for roughly 10%. This sequence was found in an adult in good health. This chain connects TRBV15 to TRBJ1-1; no clear D gene. The input for sequencing was peripheral blood, taken on day 0 of AZD1222 vaccination. The CDR3 sequence: CATSRLKGVSTEAFF. The CDR3 nucleotides read TGTGCCACCAGCAGGTTGAAGGGTGTGTCCACTGAAGCTTTCTTT.